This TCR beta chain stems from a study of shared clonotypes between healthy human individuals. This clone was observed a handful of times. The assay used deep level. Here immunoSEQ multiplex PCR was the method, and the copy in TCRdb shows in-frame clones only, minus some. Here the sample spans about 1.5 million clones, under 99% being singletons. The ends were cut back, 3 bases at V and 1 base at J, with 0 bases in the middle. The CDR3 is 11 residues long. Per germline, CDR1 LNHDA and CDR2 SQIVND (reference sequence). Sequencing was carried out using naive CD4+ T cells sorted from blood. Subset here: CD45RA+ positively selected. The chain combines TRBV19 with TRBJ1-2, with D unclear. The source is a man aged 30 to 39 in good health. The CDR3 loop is CASSINYGYTF. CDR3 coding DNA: TGTGCCAGTAGTATTAACTATGGCTACACCTTC.